The TCR beta chain described here comes from a study of regulatory T cells in long-lasting Graves disease. Study observations and caveats: Persistent-disease Graves' patients showed less TCR diversity than new cases.

About this clonotype itself: As yet, its antigen is unknown.

Time point meaning: newly diagnosed GD, antithyroid drugs for less than 3 months. After RNA was extracted from PBMCs, the TCR library was made from it. J was trimmed by 6 bases and V by 7 bases; bases with no gene match: 8. The CDR3 runs to 14 residues. Relying on iRepertoire HTBI primers and Arm-PCR of CDR3 regions, the team built TCR beta libraries. MiXCR, run by TCRdb on the multiplex PCR reads, gives a single entry per CDR3 protein. Among some 220,000 distinct CDR3 sequences listed, less than 20% were seen once. The sample also formed part of further work on T cells in Graves' hyperthyroidism and ophthalmopathy. That paper notes: HTBI primers were the set used in a first-round RT-PCR of the TCR CDR3. Blood also showed most of the thyroid clonotypes that were expanded above 0.001. Ophthalmopathy was predicted by the model a median of approximately 6.6 months ahead of onset.

V and J are TRBV12-3 or TRBV12-4 and TRBJ2-1; 8 bases line up with TRBD2. Sample: peripheral blood mononuclear cells (PBMCs), taken at new diagnosis, from a patient treated with antithyroid drugs. The source is a woman aged 25 to 39 with Graves disease. The DNA of the CDR3 is TGTGCCAGCACCGAGCGGGAGTCCCGCAATGAGCAGTTCTTC. Translated: CASTERESRNEQFF.